The next 8 T cell receptor beta chains were all read from a single sample in a study of cytomegalovirus exposure and HLA in healthy donors. This PCR relied on a set of 60 Vbeta primers and 13 Jbeta primers. This table comes from immunoSEQ multiplex PCR, and its TCRdb copy is limited to in-frame clones, with some not included. In the table there are a few hundred thousand clones, approximately 80% of which are singletons. Sequenced input: PBMCs. The receptors shown here come from a man aged 25-40 years in good health and CMV-seronegative.

In its sample, this clone was seen once. V is TRBV28 and J is TRBJ1-3, with D possibly being TRBD1 (5 bases). Trimming took off 7 bases at V and 2 bases at J, with 12 bases between the two ends. Looked up from germline, CDR1 is MDHEN and CDR2 is SYDVKM. The CDR3 length is 14 residues. As DNA, the CDR3 is TGTGCCAGCATCCGGGGGGGAACTGGAAACACCATATATTTT. Its protein product is CASIRGGTGNTIYF.

The rearrangement links TRBV7-2 to TRBJ2-5, with a possible D match to TRBD1 (5 bases). V dropped 2 bases and J dropped 5 bases, with 15 bases sitting between them. Germline V CDR1 and CDR2: SGHTA, FQGNSA. The CDR3 is 15 amino acids. This chain's CDR3 is CASSLILGQAETQYF. Written as DNA, the CDR3 is TGTGCCAGCAGCTTAATTTTGGGGCAAGCGGAGACCCAGTACTTC.

This clone turned up a few times. The chain couples TRBV13 to TRBJ2-1, with D maybe TRBD2 (6 bases). V lost 1 base to trimming and J lost 4 bases, with 14 bases between them. The CDR3 has 16 residues. The V gene's germline CDR1 is PRHDT and CDR2 FYEKMQ (reference sequence). The CDR3 coding sequence is TGTGCCAGCAGCTTAGATCCGAGAGGAGGGTACAATGAGCAGTTCTTC. It translates to CASSLDPRGGYNEQFF.

Of note for this clone: The sample holds other DNA sequences that translate to the same CDR3. J is TRBJ1-2 and V is TRBV6-5; possible D gene TRBD1, 6 bases. The CDR3 has 13 amino acids. Looked up from germline, CDR1 is MNHEY and CDR2 is SVGAGI. V was trimmed by 6 bases and J by 2 bases, leaving 10 bases between them. CDR3 coding DNA: TGTGCCAGCAGCCCTACAGGGAACTATGGCTACACCTTC. It codes for CASSPTGNYGYTF.

V and J are TRBV6-1 and TRBJ1-2, with D maybe TRBD1 (6 bases). CDR3 length equals 14 residues. Germline V gene sequence: CDR1 MNHNS, CDR2 SASEGT. V gave up 2 bases and J gave up 8 bases, with 15 bases separating them. CDR3 bases: TGTGCCAGCAGTGAAATACCCAGGGGCGGGGGCTACACCTTC. Translation: CASSEIPRGGGYTF.

The V and J genes are TRBV18 and TRBJ2-7; D possibly corresponds to TRBD2 (6 bases). V was pared by 6 bases and J by 3 bases, with 9 bases between. CDR1 KGHSH and CDR2 LQKENI come from the germline V gene. CDR3 length equals 12 residues. The CDR3 DNA follows: TGTGCCAGCTCGTCGACTAGCTACGAGCAGTACTTC. This codes for CASSSTSYEQYF.

The CDR3 here is CASSAGTEEITF. Here the CDR3 DNA reads TGCGCCAGCAGCGCCGGGACAGAAGAAATCACCTTC. The rearrangement joins TRBV4-1 to TRBJ1-2; 7 bases match TRBD1. The CDR3 is 12 residues long. Per germline, CDR1 MGHRA and CDR2 YSYEKL. Trimming took 5 bases from V and 13 from J; bases not matched to a gene: 10.

This chain joins TRBV2 and TRBJ2-5, with 7 bases fitting TRBD2. This CDR3 contains 13 residues. V lost 5 bases and J lost 5; bases outside the gene matches: 5. CDR1 and CDR2 from the germline V gene are SNHLY and FYNNEI. This chain's CDR3 is CASSSQTSETQYF. CDR3 DNA: TGTGCCAGCAGTTCGCAGACTAGCGAGACCCAGTACTTC.